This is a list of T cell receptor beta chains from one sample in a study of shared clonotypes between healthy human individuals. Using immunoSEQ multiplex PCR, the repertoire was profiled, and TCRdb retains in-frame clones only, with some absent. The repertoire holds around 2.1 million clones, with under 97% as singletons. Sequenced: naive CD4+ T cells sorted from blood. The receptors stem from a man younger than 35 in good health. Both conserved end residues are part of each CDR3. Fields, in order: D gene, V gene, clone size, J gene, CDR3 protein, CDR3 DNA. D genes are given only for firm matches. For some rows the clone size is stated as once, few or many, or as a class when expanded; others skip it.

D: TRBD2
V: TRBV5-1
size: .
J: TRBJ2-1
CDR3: CASSLEGLDYNEQFF
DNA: TGCGCCAGCAGCTTGGAGGGACTAGACTACAATGAGCAGTTCTTC

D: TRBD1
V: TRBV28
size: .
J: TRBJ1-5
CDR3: CASSPGQGRNQPQHF
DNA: TGTGCCAGCAGTCCGGGACAGGGTAGAAATCAGCCCCAGCATTTT

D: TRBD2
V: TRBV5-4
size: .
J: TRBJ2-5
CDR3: CASSLEGAGGAVGTQYF
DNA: TGTGCCAGCAGCTTGGAAGGTGCGGGAGGCGCCGTTGGGACCCAGTACTTC

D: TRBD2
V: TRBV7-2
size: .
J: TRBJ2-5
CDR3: CASSLELLAGVEGETQYF
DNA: TGTGCCAGCAGCTTAGAGCTACTAGCGGGAGTTGAAGGGGAGACCCAGTACTTC

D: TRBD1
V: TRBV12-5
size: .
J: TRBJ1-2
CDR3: CASGPTGTAPNGYTF
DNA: TGTGCTAGTGGCCCTACCGGGACAGCGCCCAATGGCTACACCTTC

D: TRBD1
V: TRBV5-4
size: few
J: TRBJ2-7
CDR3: CASSRDRYSYEQYF
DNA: TGTGCCAGCAGCCGGGACAGGTACTCCTACGAGCAGTACTTC

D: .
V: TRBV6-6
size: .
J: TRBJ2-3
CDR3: CASRLPQPSRTDTQYF
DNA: TGTGCCAGCAGACTCCCCCAGCCGTCACGCACAGATACGCAGTATTTT

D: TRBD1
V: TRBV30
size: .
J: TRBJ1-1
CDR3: CAWRPPGGGGAFF
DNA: TGTGCCTGGAGACCACCAGGGGGCGGCGGAGCTTTCTTT

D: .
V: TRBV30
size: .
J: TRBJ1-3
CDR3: CAWSGDGRNTIYF
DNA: TGTGCCTGGTCTGGGGACGGACGAAACACCATATATTTT

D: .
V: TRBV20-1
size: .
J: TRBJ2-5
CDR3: CSASGSETQYF
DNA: TGCAGTGCTAGCGGGAGCGAGACCCAGTACTTC

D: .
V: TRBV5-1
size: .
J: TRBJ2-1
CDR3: CASSLEGPLYNEQFF
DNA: TGCGCCAGCAGCTTGGAGGGCCCTCTCTACAATGAGCAGTTCTTC

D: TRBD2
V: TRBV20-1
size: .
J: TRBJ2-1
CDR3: CSATLAGEQFF
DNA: TGCAGTGCTACATTAGCGGGGGAGCAGTTCTTC

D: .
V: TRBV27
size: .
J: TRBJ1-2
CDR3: CLTYGYTF
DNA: TGCCTAACCTATGGCTACACCTTC

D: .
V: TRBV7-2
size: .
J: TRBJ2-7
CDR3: CASSLGQGKTYEQYF
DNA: TGTGCCAGCAGCTTAGGCCAGGGGAAAACCTACGAGCAGTACTTC

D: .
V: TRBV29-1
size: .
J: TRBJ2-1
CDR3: CSAAPTAGVQNEQFF
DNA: TGCAGCGCTGCGCCTACGGCAGGGGTTCAGAATGAGCAGTTCTTC

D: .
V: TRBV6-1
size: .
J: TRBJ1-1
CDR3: CASSFGTANTEAFF
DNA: TGTGCCAGCAGTTTCGGGACGGCGAACACTGAAGCTTTCTTT

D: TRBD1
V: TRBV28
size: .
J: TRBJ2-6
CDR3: CASSPGQGGWFESLSGANVLTF
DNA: TGTGCCAGCAGCCCGGGACAGGGGGGGTGGTTTGAGTCTCTCTCTGGGGCCAACGTCCTGACTTTC

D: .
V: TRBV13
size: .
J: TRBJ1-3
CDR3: CASSLAVSGNTIYF
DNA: TGTGCCAGCAGCTTAGCGGTATCTGGAAACACCATATATTTT

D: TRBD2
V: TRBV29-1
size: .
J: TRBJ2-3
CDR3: CSVVVRGGLGDTQYF
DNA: TGCAGCGTTGTCGTGCGGGGGGGACTAGGAGATACGCAGTATTTT

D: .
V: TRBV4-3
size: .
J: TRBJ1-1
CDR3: CASSQDFHTEAFF
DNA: TGCGCCAGCAGCCAAGATTTTCACACTGAAGCTTTCTTT

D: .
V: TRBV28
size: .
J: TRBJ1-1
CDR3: CASSLGGVDEAFF
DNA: TGTGCCAGCAGTTTGGGGGGGGTGGATGAAGCTTTCTTT

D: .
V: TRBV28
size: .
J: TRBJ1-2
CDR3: CASSQIDSRTNYGYTF
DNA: TGTGCCAGCAGTCAGATCGACAGCCGAACCAACTATGGCTACACCTTC

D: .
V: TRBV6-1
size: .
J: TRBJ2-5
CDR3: CASSSWGGQETQYF
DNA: TGTGCCAGCAGCTCGTGGGGTGGGCAAGAGACCCAGTACTTC

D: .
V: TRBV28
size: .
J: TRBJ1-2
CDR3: CASQGNSYGYTF
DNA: TGTGCCAGTCAGGGAAATTCCTATGGCTACACCTTC

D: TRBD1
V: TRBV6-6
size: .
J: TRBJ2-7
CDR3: CASLQGAAYEQYF
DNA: TGTGCCAGTTTACAGGGGGCCGCCTACGAGCAGTACTTC

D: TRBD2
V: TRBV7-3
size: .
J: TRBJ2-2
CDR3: CASSSSGGITGELFF
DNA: TGTGCCAGCAGCTCTAGCGGGGGGATCACCGGGGAGCTGTTTTTT

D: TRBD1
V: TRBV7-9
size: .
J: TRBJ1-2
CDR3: CASSSGQNYGYTF
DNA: TGTGCCAGCAGCTCGGGACAGAACTATGGCTACACCTTC

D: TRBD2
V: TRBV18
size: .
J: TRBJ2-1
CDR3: CASSLGTSGEHNEQFF
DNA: TGTGCCAGCTCACTAGGAACTAGCGGTGAACACAATGAGCAGTTCTTC

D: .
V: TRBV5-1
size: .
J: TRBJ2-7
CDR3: CASAQLTESYEQYF
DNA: TGCGCCAGCGCTCAACTGACAGAGTCCTACGAGCAGTACTTC

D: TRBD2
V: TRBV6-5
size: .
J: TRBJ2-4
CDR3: CASSSVGLAGKNIQYF
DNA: TGTGCCAGCAGTTCTGTGGGACTAGCGGGGAAAAACATTCAGTACTTC

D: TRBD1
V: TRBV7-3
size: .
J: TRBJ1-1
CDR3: CASSLDRGNTEAFF
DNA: TGTGCCAGCAGCCTAGACAGGGGGAACACTGAAGCTTTCTTT

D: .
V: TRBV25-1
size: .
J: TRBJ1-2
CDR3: CASEGTARRGYTF
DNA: TGTGCCAGCGAGGGGACGGCTCGCCGAGGCTACACCTTC

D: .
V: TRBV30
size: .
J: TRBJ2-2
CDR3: CAWMQEELFF
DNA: TGTGCCTGGATGCAAGAGGAGCTGTTTTTT

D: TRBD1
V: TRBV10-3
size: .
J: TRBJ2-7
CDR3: CAISKTGDAYEQYF
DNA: TGTGCCATCAGTAAGACAGGGGATGCCTACGAGCAGTACTTC

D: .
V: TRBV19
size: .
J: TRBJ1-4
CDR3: CASSLDSIGEKLFF
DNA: TGTGCCAGTAGCCTCGACAGTATCGGTGAAAAACTGTTTTTT

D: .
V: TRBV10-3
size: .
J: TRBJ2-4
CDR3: CAISARDAKGLGKNIQYF
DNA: TGTGCCATCAGTGCCAGGGATGCTAAGGGCTTAGGCAAAAACATTCAGTACTTC

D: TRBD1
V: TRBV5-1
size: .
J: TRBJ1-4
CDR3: CASSRDRAPNEKLFF
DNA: TGCGCCAGCAGCCGGGACAGGGCGCCTAATGAAAAACTGTTTTTT

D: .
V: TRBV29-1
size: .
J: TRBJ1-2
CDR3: CSVGADGYTF
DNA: TGCAGCGTTGGGGCGGATGGCTACACCTTC

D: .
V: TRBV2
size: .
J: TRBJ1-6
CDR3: CASRAGTDSPLHF
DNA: TGTGCCAGCAGGGCAGGGACGGATTCACCCCTCCACTTT

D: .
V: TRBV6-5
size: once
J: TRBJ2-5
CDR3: CASSPEVPGKETQYF
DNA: TGTGCCAGCAGCCCGGAGGTTCCGGGGAAGGAGACCCAGTACTTC

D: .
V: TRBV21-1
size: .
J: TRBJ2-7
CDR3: CASTPGSEQYF
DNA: TGTGCCAGCACCCCAGGATCCGAGCAGTACTTC

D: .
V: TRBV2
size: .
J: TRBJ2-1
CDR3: CASRVQYNEQFF
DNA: TGTGCCAGCAGAGTCCAATACAATGAGCAGTTCTTC

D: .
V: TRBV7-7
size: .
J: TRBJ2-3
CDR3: CASSLGESTDTQYF
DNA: TGTGCTAGCAGCTTAGGGGAGAGCACAGATACGCAGTATTTT

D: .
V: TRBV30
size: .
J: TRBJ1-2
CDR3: CAWYRLGGYTF
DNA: TGTGCCTGGTACAGGCTTGGGGGCTACACCTTC

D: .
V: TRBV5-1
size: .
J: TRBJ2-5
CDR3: CASSFQGRETQYF
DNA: TGCGCCAGCAGCTTCCAGGGTAGGGAGACCCAGTACTTC

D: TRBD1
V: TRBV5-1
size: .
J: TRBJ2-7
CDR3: CASSLDRGKYEQYF
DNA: TGCGCCAGCAGCTTGGACAGGGGGAAATACGAGCAGTACTTC

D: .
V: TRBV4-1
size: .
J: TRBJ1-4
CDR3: CASSQDAGATNEKLFF
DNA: TGCGCCAGCAGCCAAGATGCGGGGGCAACTAATGAAAAACTGTTTTTT

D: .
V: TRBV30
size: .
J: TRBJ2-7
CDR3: CAWSVPRTTGHEQYF
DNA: TGTGCCTGGAGTGTACCGCGGACCACAGGTCACGAGCAGTACTTC

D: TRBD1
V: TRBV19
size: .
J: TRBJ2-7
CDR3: CASSSPGQASYEQYF
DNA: TGTGCCAGTAGTTCTCCGGGACAGGCCTCCTACGAGCAGTACTTC